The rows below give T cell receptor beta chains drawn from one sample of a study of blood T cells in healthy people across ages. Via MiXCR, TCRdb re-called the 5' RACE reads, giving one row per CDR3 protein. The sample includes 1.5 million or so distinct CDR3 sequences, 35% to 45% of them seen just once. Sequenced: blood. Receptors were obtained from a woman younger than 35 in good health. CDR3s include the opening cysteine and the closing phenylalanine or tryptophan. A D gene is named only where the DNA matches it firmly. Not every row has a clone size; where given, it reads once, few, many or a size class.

cdr3_nt: TGTGCCAGCAGCCAAGCCGGGGGAGGGTTCGGCAATGGGCAGTTCTTC; cdr3_aa: CASSQAGGGFGNGQFF; d_call: TRBD2; clone_size: NA; v_call: TRBV3-1; j_call: TRBJ2-1
cdr3_nt: TGTGCCAGCAGTTCCCTAGCAACGGGACCCCGACCCCCGTCCTACAATGAGCAGTTCTTC; cdr3_aa: CASSSLATGPRPPSYNEQFF; d_call: NA; clone_size: few; v_call: TRBV6-2/TRBV6-3; j_call: TRBJ2-1
cdr3_nt: TGTACCAGCAGTGATCTTCAAGGCGACGAGCAGTACTTC; cdr3_aa: CTSSDLQGDEQYF; d_call: NA; clone_size: NA; v_call: TRBV6-1; j_call: TRBJ2-7
cdr3_nt: TGTGCCAGCAGCTTCACAGGAACAGATACGCAGTATTTT; cdr3_aa: CASSFTGTDTQYF; d_call: NA; clone_size: many; v_call: TRBV7-9; j_call: TRBJ2-3
cdr3_nt: TGTGCCATCAGTGAGTCACAGGGTTTCAAAAACATTCAGTACTTC; cdr3_aa: CAISESQGFKNIQYF; d_call: NA; clone_size: NA; v_call: TRBV10-3; j_call: TRBJ2-4
cdr3_nt: TGTGCCAGTACCTCTGCCGGGACAGGCTCCCTCACAGATACGCAGTATTTT; cdr3_aa: CASTSAGTGSLTDTQYF; d_call: TRBD1; clone_size: NA; v_call: TRBV19; j_call: TRBJ2-3
cdr3_nt: TGTGCCAGCAGTTCAGGGGGCCGACTACTCAGCACAGATACGCAGTATTTT; cdr3_aa: CASSSGGRLLSTDTQYF; d_call: TRBD1; clone_size: once; v_call: TRBV7-9; j_call: TRBJ2-3
cdr3_nt: TGTGCCAGCAGCTCACCCTGGGGAGATACGCAGTATTTT; cdr3_aa: CASSSPWGDTQYF; d_call: NA; clone_size: few; v_call: TRBV11-2; j_call: TRBJ2-3
cdr3_nt: TGTGCCAGCAGCTCCCTAGACTACGAGCAGTACTTC; cdr3_aa: CASSSLDYEQYF; d_call: NA; clone_size: NA; v_call: TRBV7-8; j_call: TRBJ2-7
cdr3_nt: TGTGCTAGTGGACTAGCGGGGGTTGATGAGCAGTTCTTC; cdr3_aa: CASGLAGVDEQFF; d_call: TRBD2; clone_size: NA; v_call: TRBV12-5; j_call: TRBJ2-1
cdr3_nt: TGTGCCAGCAGTGAAGTTACATGGGCACCCCTCCACTTT; cdr3_aa: CASSEVTWAPLHF; d_call: NA; clone_size: NA; v_call: TRBV2; j_call: TRBJ1-6
cdr3_nt: TGTGCCAGCAGCTTAGGACAGGGAAACACAGATACGCAGTATTTT; cdr3_aa: CASSLGQGNTDTQYF; d_call: TRBD1; clone_size: few; v_call: TRBV5-1; j_call: TRBJ2-3
cdr3_nt: TGTGCCATCAGTGAGTCATCCAGGCGATCCCTCAATCAGCCCCAGCATTTT; cdr3_aa: CAISESSRRSLNQPQHF; d_call: NA; clone_size: NA; v_call: TRBV10-3; j_call: TRBJ1-5
cdr3_nt: TGTGCCAGCAGGAAGGGCCCGGGAGGACTAGCCAAAAACATTCAGTACTTC; cdr3_aa: CASRKGPGGLAKNIQYF; d_call: TRBD2; clone_size: few; v_call: TRBV3-1; j_call: TRBJ2-4
cdr3_nt: TGCAGTGCTAGAGCGGGACTAGTCTTTAGCACAGATACGCAGTATTTT; cdr3_aa: CSARAGLVFSTDTQYF; d_call: TRBD2; clone_size: few; v_call: TRBV20-1; j_call: TRBJ2-3
cdr3_nt: TGTGCCAGCAGTTTAGGGCCGGGACAGGGGAATCAGCCCCAGCATTTT; cdr3_aa: CASSLGPGQGNQPQHF; d_call: TRBD1; clone_size: few; v_call: TRBV12-3/TRBV12-4; j_call: TRBJ1-5
cdr3_nt: TGTGCCAGCAGTACGAGCCCCCCCACAGGGCGAAACTATGGCTACACCTTC; cdr3_aa: CASSTSPPTGRNYGYTF; d_call: NA; clone_size: once; v_call: TRBV27; j_call: TRBJ1-2
cdr3_nt: TGTGCCAGCGGACACAGGCCTCCCTACGAGCAGTACTTC; cdr3_aa: CASGHRPPYEQYF; d_call: NA; clone_size: NA; v_call: TRBV2; j_call: TRBJ2-7
cdr3_nt: TGCAGTGCGCGATGGGACAGCGACACTGAAGCTTTCTTT; cdr3_aa: CSARWDSDTEAFF; d_call: TRBD1; clone_size: NA; v_call: TRBV20-1; j_call: TRBJ1-1
cdr3_nt: TGTGCCAGCGCCCCCGAGTGGGGGAATGAGCAGTTCTTC; cdr3_aa: CASAPEWGNEQFF; d_call: NA; clone_size: once; v_call: TRBV6-1; j_call: TRBJ2-1
cdr3_nt: TGTGCCAGCAGCTTAGGGACTAGCGGGACCTACAATGAGCAGTACTTC; cdr3_aa: CASSLGTSGTYNEQYF; d_call: TRBD2; clone_size: NA; v_call: TRBV7-8; j_call: TRBJ2-7
cdr3_nt: TGTGCCAGCAGTTACTCGACTAGTCATTACGAGCAGTACTTC; cdr3_aa: CASSYSTSHYEQYF; d_call: NA; clone_size: few; v_call: TRBV6-5; j_call: TRBJ2-7
cdr3_nt: TGCAGCGTTGAAGAAACGAGCGGTGTTACCGGGGAGCTGTTTTTT; cdr3_aa: CSVEETSGVTGELFF; d_call: NA; clone_size: NA; v_call: TRBV29-1; j_call: TRBJ2-2
cdr3_nt: TGCAGTGCTAGAGATCCAAATGCCGGGACTAGGGGTGAGCAGTTCTTC; cdr3_aa: CSARDPNAGTRGEQFF; d_call: TRBD2; clone_size: NA; v_call: TRBV20-1; j_call: TRBJ2-1
cdr3_nt: TGTGCCACCAGTGATTGGGGTGCGGGGACCGAGGGGCCCCAGCATTTT; cdr3_aa: CATSDWGAGTEGPQHF; d_call: NA; clone_size: NA; v_call: TRBV24-1; j_call: TRBJ1-5
cdr3_nt: TGTGCCAGCATCAAAGGGGAGGGAGAGACCGGGGAGCTGTTTTTT; cdr3_aa: CASIKGEGETGELFF; d_call: TRBD2; clone_size: NA; v_call: TRBV3-1; j_call: TRBJ2-2
cdr3_nt: TGCAGTGCTAGAGATCTTCCGTCGGGGATGAACACTGAAGCTTTCTTT; cdr3_aa: CSARDLPSGMNTEAFF; d_call: NA; clone_size: many; v_call: TRBV20-1; j_call: TRBJ1-1
cdr3_nt: TGTGCCAGCAGCCCAAGCGGGGGGCTATTCAATGAGCAGTTCTTC; cdr3_aa: CASSPSGGLFNEQFF; d_call: TRBD2; clone_size: NA; v_call: TRBV7-2; j_call: TRBJ2-1
cdr3_nt: TGTGCCAGCAGTAGGCCCATTCCTTCCTACGAGCAGTACTTC; cdr3_aa: CASSRPIPSYEQYF; d_call: NA; clone_size: once; v_call: TRBV7-9; j_call: TRBJ2-7
cdr3_nt: TGCGCCAGCAGCTTGGGACACTATCAAACCGGGGAGCTGTTTTTT; cdr3_aa: CASSLGHYQTGELFF; d_call: NA; clone_size: NA; v_call: TRBV5-1; j_call: TRBJ2-2
cdr3_nt: TGCGCCAGCTCCCCTAGCGGGGGGGCGGTCAATGAGCAGTTCTTC; cdr3_aa: CASSPSGGAVNEQFF; d_call: TRBD2; clone_size: NA; v_call: TRBV4-1; j_call: TRBJ2-1
cdr3_nt: TGCGCCAGCAGCCCGATCGGGACCATCACAGATACGCAGTATTTT; cdr3_aa: CASSPIGTITDTQYF; d_call: NA; clone_size: NA; v_call: TRBV4-1; j_call: TRBJ2-3
cdr3_nt: TGTGCCAGCAGCTTAGAGACAGGGAGGGCGTTCCACTATGGCTACACCTTC; cdr3_aa: CASSLETGRAFHYGYTF; d_call: TRBD1; clone_size: few; v_call: TRBV7-2; j_call: TRBJ1-2
cdr3_nt: TGTGCCAGCAGCCCCGACTACGCGGGCACCGGGGAGCTGTTTTTT; cdr3_aa: CASSPDYAGTGELFF; d_call: NA; clone_size: NA; v_call: TRBV12-3/TRBV12-4; j_call: TRBJ2-2
cdr3_nt: TGTACCAGCAGCCTAGGGACTTTAGACTATGAGCAGTTCTTC; cdr3_aa: CTSSLGTLDYEQFF; d_call: NA; clone_size: NA; v_call: TRBV7-3; j_call: TRBJ2-1
cdr3_nt: TGTGCCAGCAGCCCAGTTGGGGCGGGCCCTACGCAGTATTTT; cdr3_aa: CASSPVGAGPTQYF; d_call: NA; clone_size: NA; v_call: TRBV14; j_call: TRBJ2-3
cdr3_nt: TGTGCCAGCTCTGGAGCGGGGGCCTTCTACGAGCAGTACTTC; cdr3_aa: CASSGAGAFYEQYF; d_call: TRBD2; clone_size: NA; v_call: TRBV27; j_call: TRBJ2-7
cdr3_nt: TGCAGTGCTATGGGGGAGGGCCTAGGGAATGAGCAGTACTTC; cdr3_aa: CSAMGEGLGNEQYF; d_call: TRBD2; clone_size: NA; v_call: TRBV20-1; j_call: TRBJ2-5
cdr3_nt: TGTGCCAGCAGCCAAGCGGGGGAAGTCGCCTTACATGGCTACACCTTC; cdr3_aa: CASSQAGEVALHGYTF; d_call: NA; clone_size: NA; v_call: TRBV4-2; j_call: TRBJ1-2
cdr3_nt: TGTGCCAGCAGCCAAGAATGGGGCCTTAGCACAGATACGCAGTATTTT; cdr3_aa: CASSQEWGLSTDTQYF; d_call: NA; clone_size: NA; v_call: TRBV14; j_call: TRBJ2-3
cdr3_nt: TGTGCCAGCAGTTACAGAACAGGGCTAGGTTGGATACTTAGCTCCTACGAGCAGTACTTC; cdr3_aa: CASSYRTGLGWILSSYEQYF; d_call: NA; clone_size: few; v_call: TRBV6-7; j_call: TRBJ2-7
cdr3_nt: TGCAGTGCGAATGACAGGTTGAACACTGAAGCTTTCTTT; cdr3_aa: CSANDRLNTEAFF; d_call: NA; clone_size: NA; v_call: TRBV20-1; j_call: TRBJ1-1
cdr3_nt: TGTGCCAGCAGTAGGACAGGGGCCGACAATGAAAAACTGTTTTTT; cdr3_aa: CASSRTGADNEKLFF; d_call: TRBD1; clone_size: NA; v_call: TRBV6-1; j_call: TRBJ1-4
cdr3_nt: TGTGCCAGCAGCACACAAGCGGGCTCCTACGAGCAGTACTTC; cdr3_aa: CASSTQAGSYEQYF; d_call: NA; clone_size: NA; v_call: TRBV11-2; j_call: TRBJ2-7
cdr3_nt: TGTGCCAGCAGCCAAGAAGGGGCCGTCCTTGCCTACGAGCAGTACTTC; cdr3_aa: CASSQEGAVLAYEQYF; d_call: NA; clone_size: few; v_call: TRBV3-1; j_call: TRBJ2-7